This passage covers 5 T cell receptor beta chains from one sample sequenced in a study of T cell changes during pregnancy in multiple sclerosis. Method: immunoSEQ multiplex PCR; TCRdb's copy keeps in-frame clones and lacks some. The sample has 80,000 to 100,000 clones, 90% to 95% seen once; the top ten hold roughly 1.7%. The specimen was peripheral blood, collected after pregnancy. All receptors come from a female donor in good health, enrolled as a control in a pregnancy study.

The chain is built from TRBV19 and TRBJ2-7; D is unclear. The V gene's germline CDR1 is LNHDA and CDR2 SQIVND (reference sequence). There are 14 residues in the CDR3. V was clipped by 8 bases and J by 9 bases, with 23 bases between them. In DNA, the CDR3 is TGTGCCAGTCGGAGAACCATAGGTTCCCACGGGCAGTACTTC. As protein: CASRRTIGSHGQYF.

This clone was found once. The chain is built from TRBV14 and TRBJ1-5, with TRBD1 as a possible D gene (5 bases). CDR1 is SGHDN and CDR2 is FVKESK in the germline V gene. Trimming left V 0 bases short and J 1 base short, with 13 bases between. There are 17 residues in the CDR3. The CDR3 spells CASSQDAGLESNQPQHF. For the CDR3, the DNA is TGTGCCAGCAGCCAAGATGCGGGGCTTGAAAGCAATCAGCCCCAGCATTTT.

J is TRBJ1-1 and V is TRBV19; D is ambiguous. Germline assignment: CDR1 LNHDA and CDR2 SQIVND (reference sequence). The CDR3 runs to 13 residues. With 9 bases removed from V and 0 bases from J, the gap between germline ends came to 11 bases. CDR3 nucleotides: TGTGCCAGGCCCCCATCTATGAACACTGAAGCTTTCTTT. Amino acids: CARPPSMNTEAFF.

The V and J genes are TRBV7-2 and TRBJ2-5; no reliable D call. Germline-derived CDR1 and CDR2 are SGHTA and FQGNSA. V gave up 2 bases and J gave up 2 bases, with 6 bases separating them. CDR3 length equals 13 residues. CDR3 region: CASSLRQQETQYF. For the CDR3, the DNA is TGTGCCAGCAGCTTACGCCAGCAAGAGACCCAGTACTTC.

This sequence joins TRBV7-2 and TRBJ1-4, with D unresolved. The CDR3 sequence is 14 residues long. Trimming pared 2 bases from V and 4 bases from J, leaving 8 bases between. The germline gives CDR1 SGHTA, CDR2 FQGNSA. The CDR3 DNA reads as TGTGCCAGCAGCTTACAACTCTTTAATGAAAAACTGTTTTTT. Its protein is CASSLQLFNEKLFF.